This T cell receptor (beta chain) was captured in a study of memory CD4+ T cells and cytomegalovirus serostatus. Whole-study results and caveats: Repertoires predicted CMV serostatus with median bootstrapped AUC of about 0.96.

As processed by the authors: Out-of-frame sequences were removed, leaving around 2.2 million distinct TCRbeta sequences. Libraries were prepared by immunoSEQ multiplex PCR; TCRdb keeps only in-frame clonotypes and omits some of them. The V and J calls and clone size were taken over from that table, and D and trimming were inferred from the DNA. The sample has under 55,000 clones; roughly 79% are singletons. About this clone itself: The antigen is unknown.

The sort gate was single viable CD3+CD4+CD8-CD45RO+ cells for memory CD4+ T cells. Donors' CMV status reflects serum IgG against pp150, pp28, p38, p52. CD4+ T cells were isolated by positive magnetic selection. The CDR3 length is 16 residues. V lost 2 bases and J lost 3, with 14 bases in between. Germline lookup yields CDR1 SGHVS and CDR2 FQNEAQ. V is TRBV7-8 and J is TRBJ1-5; a possible D gene is TRBD1 (5 bases). The TCR sequence derives from an adult in good health and CMV-seronegative. The source material was memory CD4+ T cells from blood. Here the CDR3 DNA reads TGTGCCAGCAGCTTATGGCAGGGTAGGACCAATCAGCCCCAGCATTTT. Its translation: CASSLWQGRTNQPQHF.